Shown below are 29 T cell receptor beta chains from a single sample sequenced in a study of control samples from healthy donors and cancer patients. Sequencing used immunoSEQ multiplex PCR; TCRdb keeps in-frame clones, though not all of them. The profile shows some 130,000 clones, roughly 91% of them singletons. The source material was PBMCs. The receptors derive from a man aged 50 to 60 with head and neck cancer.

The chain is built from TRBV4-2 and TRBJ2-3; 15 bases fit TRBD2. CDR1 and CDR2 (germline): LGHNA, YNFKEQ. CDR3 length: 19 residues. J was trimmed by 0 bases and V by 4 bases; bases with no gene match: 8. The CDR3 sequence: CASSRGLAGGGASTDTQYF. CDR3 sequence (DNA): TGTGCCAGCAGCCGGGGACTAGCGGGGGGCGGGGCTAGCACAGATACGCAGTATTTT.

The CDR3 DNA reads TGTGCCAGCAGTTATTTTCCCCCGACAGGGGAGTACTTC. This translates into CASSYFPPTGEYF. The chain carries TRBV6-2 or TRBV6-3 and TRBJ2-7; 8 bases fit TRBD1. Germline CDR1 MNHEY, CDR2 SVGEGT. The CDR3 loop spans 13 amino acids. Trimming cost V 3 bases and J 11 bases; bases outside gene matches: 9.

This chain joins TRBV3-1 (or the pseudogene TRBV3-2) and TRBJ1-2; no clear D. Per the germline V gene, CDR1 is LGHDT and CDR2 is YNNKEL (reference sequence). Trimming left V 10 bases short and J 6 bases short, with 30 bases between. This CDR3 is built from 17 residues. The CDR3: CATAESGAIPIRDGYTF. CDR3 DNA: TGTGCCACCGCTGAGTCGGGCGCGATCCCAATTAGGGATGGCTACACCTTC.

The J gene is TRBJ2-6, the V gene TRBV19, with TRBD1 matching 8 bases. In germline, CDR1 is LNHDA, CDR2 SQIVND (reference sequence). The CDR3 is 15 residues long. The V segment lost 6 bases and the J segment 2 bases; nucleotides outside the gene matches: 3. The chain's CDR3 is CASRSTGAGANVLTF. The CDR3 nucleotides are TGTGCCAGTAGATCGACAGGGGCTGGGGCCAACGTCCTGACTTTC.

The chain combines TRBV18 with TRBJ1-6; 9 bases agree with TRBD1. With V trimmed by 0 bases and J by 9 bases, 3 bases remained unmatched. Germline CDR1 is KGHSH and CDR2 is LQKENI. The CDR3 is made up of 15 amino acids. The DNA for the CDR3 is TGTGCCAGCTCACCACCCGGGACAGGGATTTCACCCCTCCACTTT. Its protein product is CASSPPGTGISPLHF.

As to this clone: In the same sample, other DNA sequences code for this CDR3. V is TRBV7-2 and J is TRBJ2-3, with D unresolved. This CDR3 contains 14 residues. Looked up from germline, CDR1 is SGHTA and CDR2 is FQGNSA. Deletions cut 1 base from V and 1 base from J, with 6 bases between. CDR3 region: CASSLDSGTDTQYF. For the CDR3, the DNA is TGTGCCAGCAGCTTAGATTCCGGCACAGATACGCAGTATTTT.

The V gene is TRBV2, the J gene TRBJ2-3, with D perhaps TRBD2 (5 bases). Germline V gene sequence: CDR1 SNHLY, CDR2 FYNNEI. This CDR3 is 14 amino acids long. Trimming pared 10 bases from V and 0 bases from J, leaving 14 bases between. The CDR3 reads CATPLGLSTDTQYF. CDR3 DNA: TGTGCCACCCCCCTCGGACTTAGCACAGATACGCAGTATTTT.

The chain joins TRBV28 to TRBJ2-3, with D unclear. V was cut by 6 bases and J by 9 bases, with 10 bases left in between. Germline CDR1 and CDR2: MDHEN and SYDVKM. This CDR3 is 11 amino acids long. The DNA for the CDR3 is TGTGCCAGCAGCCCCCAACGCACGCAGTATTTT. This encodes CASSPQRTQYF.

V and J are TRBV9 and TRBJ2-1; D not certain. V lost 0 bases and J 7 bases, leaving 8 bases between the germline ends. Looked up from germline, CDR1 is SGDLS and CDR2 is YYNGEE. CDR3 length equals 13 residues. CDR3 residues: CASSVAVWNEQFF. The CDR3 DNA follows: TGTGCCAGCAGCGTAGCAGTGTGGAATGAGCAGTTCTTC.

This chain joins TRBV6-6 and TRBJ1-1; 8 nucleotides line up with TRBD1. Germline V gene lookup returns CDR1 MNHNY and CDR2 SVGAGI (reference sequence). This CDR3 comprises 14 residues. V shed 5 bases, J shed 5 bases, and the junction held 7 bases outside the gene matches. The CDR3 sequence is CASSKRGQETEAFF. The CDR3 bases are TGTGCCAGCAGTAAAAGGGGACAGGAGACTGAAGCTTTCTTT.

This clone has a single count. V usage is TRBV19 and J usage is TRBJ1-1; D unresolved. The CDR3 is 11 amino acids. Germline CDR1 and CDR2: LNHDA and SQIVND (reference sequence). Trimming shortened V by 9 bases and J by 8 bases, and 13 bases separated the two germline ends. For the CDR3, the DNA is TGTGCCAGACACCTTAGCTCCGAAGCTTTCTTT. Protein: CARHLSSEAFF. Full variable domain (outside the CDR3, taken from reference TRBV19 and TRBJ1-1): DGGITQSPKYLFRKEGQNVTLSCEQNLNHDAMYWYRQDPGQGLRLIYYSQIVNDFQKGDIAEGYSVSREKKESFPLTVTSAQKNPTAFYLCARHLSSEAFFGQGTRLTVV.

V and J are TRBV4-1 and TRBJ2-3; D may be TRBD1 or TRBD2 (6 bases each). From germline, CDR1 is MGHRA and CDR2 YSYEKL. V shed 0 bases and J shed 5 bases, with 12 bases lying between them. The CDR3 has 15 residues. CDR3 nucleotides: TGCGCCAGCAGCCAAGATCGGGGGCATAGAGATACGCAGTATTTT. Encoded protein: CASSQDRGHRDTQYF.

The genes are TRBV10-3 and TRBJ1-1, with D hard to call. Germline lookup yields CDR1 ENHRY and CDR2 SYGVKD. The CDR3 covers 14 residues. V lost 8 bases and J 1 base, leaving 14 bases between the germline ends. In DNA form, the CDR3 reads TGTGCCATCCGGGAGAGGGAGGGGAACACTGAAGCTTTCTTT. This translates into CAIREREGNTEAFF.

The chain employs TRBV2 and TRBJ1-4, with D hard to call. V was shortened by 3 bases and J by 5 bases, with 10 bases between the two germline ends. Germline CDR1 is SNHLY and CDR2 is FYNNEI. The CDR3 loop spans 14 amino acids. For the CDR3, the DNA is TGTGCCAGCAGTGACGGATATATAAATGAAAAACTGTTTTTT. As protein: CASSDGYINEKLFF.

The chain carries TRBV5-1 and TRBJ2-1; TRBD1 matches at 7 bases. Germline CDR1 and CDR2: SGHRS and YFSETQ. The CDR3 loop spans 13 amino acids. Germline trimming cut 6 bases from V and 5 bases from J; bases unmatched to any gene: 5. CDR3 DNA: TGCGCCAGCAAGACAGGGATTGACAATGAGCAGTTCTTC. This gives the protein CASKTGIDNEQFF. The entire variable domain, with the rest obtained from reference TRBV5-1 and TRBJ2-1, is as follows: KAGVTQTPRYLIKTRGQQVTLSCSPISGHRSVSWYQQTPGQGLQFLFEYFSETQRNKGNFPGRFSGRQFSNSRSEMNVSTLELGDSALYLCASKTGIDNEQFFGPGTRLTVL.

The CDR3 DNA follows: TGTGCCAGTAGCGATCAACACAGTAATGAAAAACTGTTTTTT. Its protein is CASSDQHSNEKLFF. The V gene is TRBV19, the J gene TRBJ1-4, with D hard to call. The V end was cut by 6 bases, the J end by 4 bases, with 12 bases between. Germline V gives CDR1 LNHDA, CDR2 SQIVND (reference sequence). This CDR3 is 14 amino acids long.

The chain links TRBV11-2 to TRBJ2-4; D call uncertain. Trimming removed 0 bases at V and 1 base at J, with 10 bases between. In germline, CDR1 is SGHAT, CDR2 FQNNGV. The CDR3 totals 16 residues. The CDR3 DNA reads as TGTGCCAGCAGCTTAGAACGCGGTATCGCCAAAAACATTCAGTACTTC. This codes for CASSLERGIAKNIQYF. The complete variable domain, with remaining parts taken from reference TRBV11-2 and TRBJ2-4, reads EAGVAQSPRYKIIEKRQSVAFWCNPISGHATLYWYQQILGQGPKLLIQFQNNGVVDDSQLPKDRFSAERLKGVDSTLKIQPAKLEDSAVYLCASSLERGIAKNIQYFGAGTRLSVL.

The chain links TRBV19 to TRBJ1-2; 8 bases line up with TRBD1. The CDR3 is 17 amino acids. V shed 5 bases, J shed 6 bases, and the junction held 17 bases outside the gene matches. Germline V gene sequence: CDR1 LNHDA, CDR2 SQIVND (reference sequence). The CDR3 nucleotides read TGTGCCAGTAGTGCCTTCTCGATGGACAGGGTTTCACATGGCTACACCTTC. Translating it yields CASSAFSMDRVSHGYTF.

This sequence joins TRBV6-5 and TRBJ2-7; D call uncertain. Trimming pared 8 bases from V and 3 bases from J, leaving 17 bases between. CDR1 and CDR2 from the germline V gene are MNHEY and SVGAGI. This CDR3 comprises 14 residues. CDR3 coding DNA: TGTGCCAGCTTCTCCCCCCGAAACAACTACGAGCAGTACTTC. Translated: CASFSPRNNYEQYF.

The rearrangement joins TRBV7-2 to TRBJ2-3; 11 bases map to TRBD1. The CDR3 has 16 residues. J gave up 3 bases and V 5 bases, and 7 bases lay outside the gene matches. CDR1 is SGHTA and CDR2 is FQGNSA in the germline V gene. CDR3 amino acids: CASSREGQGGTDTQYF. The DNA for the CDR3 is TGTGCCAGCAGCCGGGAGGGACAGGGGGGGACAGATACGCAGTATTTT.

J is TRBJ1-4 and V is TRBV5-1; 7 nucleotides align to TRBD1. The germline V gene encodes CDR1 SGHRS and CDR2 YFSETQ. The CDR3 is made up of 15 amino acids. V shed 2 bases, J shed 10 bases, and the junction held 11 bases outside the gene matches. Here the CDR3 reads CASSFAGTVEGKLFF. CDR3 nucleotide sequence: TGCGCCAGCAGCTTTGCCGGGACAGTTGAGGGAAAACTGTTTTTT. Full variable domain (remainder filled in from reference TRBV5-1 and TRBJ1-4): KAGVTQTPRYLIKTRGQQVTLSCSPISGHRSVSWYQQTPGQGLQFLFEYFSETQRNKGNFPGRFSGRQFSNSRSEMNVSTLELGDSALYLCASSFAGTVEGKLFFGSGTQLSVL.

The rearrangement joins TRBV7-9 to TRBJ1-1; possible D gene TRBD1, 5 bases. V shed 4 bases and J shed 1 base, with 13 bases lying between them. Germline CDR1 reads SEHNR; CDR2 reads FQNEAQ (reference sequence). The CDR3 runs to 15 residues. The CDR3 bases are TGTGCCAGCAGCTCCAGGGTTCGGGGGAACACTGAAGCTTTCTTT. Translating it yields CASSSRVRGNTEAFF. Complete variable domain (other parts from reference TRBV7-9 and TRBJ1-1): DTGVSQNPRHKITKRGQNVTFRCDPISEHNRLYWYRQTLGQGPEFLTYFQNEAQLEKSRLLSDRFSAERPKGSFSTLEIQRTEQGDSAMYLCASSSRVRGNTEAFFGQGTRLTVV.

V usage is TRBV6-2 or TRBV6-3 and J usage is TRBJ1-1; 7 bases map to TRBD1. The CDR3 has 14 amino acids. With 6 bases clipped from V and 5 bases from J, the junction kept 9 bases outside the gene matches. CDR1 is MNHEY and CDR2 is SVGEGT in the germline V gene. The CDR3 nucleotides are TGTGCCAGCAGCAAAGCGACAGGGTATACTGAAGCTTTCTTT. Its protein product is CASSKATGYTEAFF.

This chain links TRBV18 with TRBJ2-7, with D unclear. This CDR3 has 12 amino acids. Per the germline V gene, CDR1 is KGHSH and CDR2 is LQKENI. Trimming took off 6 bases at V and 5 bases at J, with 11 bases between the two ends. In DNA form, the CDR3 reads TGTGCCAGCTCCCCTCGGTTGGACGAGCAGTACTTC. This sequence encodes CASSPRLDEQYF. The full variable domain, in which reference TRBV18 and TRBJ2-7 provide the parts outside the CDR3, is NAGVMQNPRHLVRRRGQEARLRCSPMKGHSHVYWYRQLPEEGLKFMVYLQKENIIDESGMPKERFSAEFPKEGPSILRIQQVVRGDSAAYFCASSPRLDEQYFGPGTRLTVT.

This sequence joins TRBV4-3 and TRBJ2-2; D is unresolved. In germline, CDR1 is LGHNA, CDR2 YSLEER. Trimming cost V 3 bases and J 2 bases, with 10 bases left between them. The CDR3 is 15 residues long. This chain's CDR3 is CASSHALANTGELFF. The DNA for the CDR3 is TGCGCCAGCAGCCACGCCCTGGCAAACACCGGGGAGCTGTTTTTT.

The rearrangement links TRBV6-5 to TRBJ1-1, with D maybe TRBD1 (5 bases). The CDR3 length is 14 residues. V was shortened by 7 bases and J by 10 bases, with 22 bases between the two germline ends. Germline CDR1 reads MNHEY; CDR2 reads SVGAGI. The CDR3 coding sequence is TGTGCCAGCAAGATTTCCCAGAATCGGGACTCAGCTTTCTTT. It encodes CASKISQNRDSAFF.

V is TRBV27 and J is TRBJ1-6; D gene uncertain. CDR1 is MNHEY and CDR2 is SMNVEV in the germline V gene (reference sequence). V lost 8 bases and J lost 7, with 15 bases in between. There are 14 residues in the CDR3. CDR3 loop: CASPMRGLNSPLHF. Written as DNA, the CDR3 is TGTGCCAGCCCCATGAGAGGACTCAATTCACCCCTCCACTTT.

This chain connects TRBV5-8 to TRBJ2-3; TRBD2 matches 11 bases. CDR3 length: 18 residues. From germline, CDR1 is SGHTS and CDR2 YDEGEE. Germline trimming cut 4 bases from V and 0 bases from J; bases unmatched to any gene: 10. CDR3 amino acids: CASSPGTSGTASTDTQYF. In nucleotides, the CDR3 is TGTGCCAGCAGCCCGGGGACTAGCGGAACCGCTAGCACAGATACGCAGTATTTT.

V usage is TRBV19 and J usage is TRBJ1-1; D is uncertain. The CDR3 runs 14 residues. The V end was cut by 3 bases, the J end by 4 bases, with 12 bases between. Germline values: CDR1 LNHDA, CDR2 SQIVND (reference sequence). Written as DNA, the CDR3 is TGTGCCAGTAGTATTCCCGCCCAGATCACTGAAGCTTTCTTT. Translated: CASSIPAQITEAFF.